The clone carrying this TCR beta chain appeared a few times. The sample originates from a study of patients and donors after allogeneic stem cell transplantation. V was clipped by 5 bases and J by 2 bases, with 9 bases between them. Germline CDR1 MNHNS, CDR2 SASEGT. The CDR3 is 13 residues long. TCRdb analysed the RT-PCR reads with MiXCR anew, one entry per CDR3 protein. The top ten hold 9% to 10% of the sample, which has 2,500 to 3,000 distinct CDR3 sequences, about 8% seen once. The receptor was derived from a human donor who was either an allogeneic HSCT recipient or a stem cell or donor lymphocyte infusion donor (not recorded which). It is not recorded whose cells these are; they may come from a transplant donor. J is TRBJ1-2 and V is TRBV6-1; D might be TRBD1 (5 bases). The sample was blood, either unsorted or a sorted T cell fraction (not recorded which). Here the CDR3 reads CASSRDGNYGYTF. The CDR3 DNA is TGTGCCAGCAGTAGGGACGGCAACTATGGCTACACCTTC.